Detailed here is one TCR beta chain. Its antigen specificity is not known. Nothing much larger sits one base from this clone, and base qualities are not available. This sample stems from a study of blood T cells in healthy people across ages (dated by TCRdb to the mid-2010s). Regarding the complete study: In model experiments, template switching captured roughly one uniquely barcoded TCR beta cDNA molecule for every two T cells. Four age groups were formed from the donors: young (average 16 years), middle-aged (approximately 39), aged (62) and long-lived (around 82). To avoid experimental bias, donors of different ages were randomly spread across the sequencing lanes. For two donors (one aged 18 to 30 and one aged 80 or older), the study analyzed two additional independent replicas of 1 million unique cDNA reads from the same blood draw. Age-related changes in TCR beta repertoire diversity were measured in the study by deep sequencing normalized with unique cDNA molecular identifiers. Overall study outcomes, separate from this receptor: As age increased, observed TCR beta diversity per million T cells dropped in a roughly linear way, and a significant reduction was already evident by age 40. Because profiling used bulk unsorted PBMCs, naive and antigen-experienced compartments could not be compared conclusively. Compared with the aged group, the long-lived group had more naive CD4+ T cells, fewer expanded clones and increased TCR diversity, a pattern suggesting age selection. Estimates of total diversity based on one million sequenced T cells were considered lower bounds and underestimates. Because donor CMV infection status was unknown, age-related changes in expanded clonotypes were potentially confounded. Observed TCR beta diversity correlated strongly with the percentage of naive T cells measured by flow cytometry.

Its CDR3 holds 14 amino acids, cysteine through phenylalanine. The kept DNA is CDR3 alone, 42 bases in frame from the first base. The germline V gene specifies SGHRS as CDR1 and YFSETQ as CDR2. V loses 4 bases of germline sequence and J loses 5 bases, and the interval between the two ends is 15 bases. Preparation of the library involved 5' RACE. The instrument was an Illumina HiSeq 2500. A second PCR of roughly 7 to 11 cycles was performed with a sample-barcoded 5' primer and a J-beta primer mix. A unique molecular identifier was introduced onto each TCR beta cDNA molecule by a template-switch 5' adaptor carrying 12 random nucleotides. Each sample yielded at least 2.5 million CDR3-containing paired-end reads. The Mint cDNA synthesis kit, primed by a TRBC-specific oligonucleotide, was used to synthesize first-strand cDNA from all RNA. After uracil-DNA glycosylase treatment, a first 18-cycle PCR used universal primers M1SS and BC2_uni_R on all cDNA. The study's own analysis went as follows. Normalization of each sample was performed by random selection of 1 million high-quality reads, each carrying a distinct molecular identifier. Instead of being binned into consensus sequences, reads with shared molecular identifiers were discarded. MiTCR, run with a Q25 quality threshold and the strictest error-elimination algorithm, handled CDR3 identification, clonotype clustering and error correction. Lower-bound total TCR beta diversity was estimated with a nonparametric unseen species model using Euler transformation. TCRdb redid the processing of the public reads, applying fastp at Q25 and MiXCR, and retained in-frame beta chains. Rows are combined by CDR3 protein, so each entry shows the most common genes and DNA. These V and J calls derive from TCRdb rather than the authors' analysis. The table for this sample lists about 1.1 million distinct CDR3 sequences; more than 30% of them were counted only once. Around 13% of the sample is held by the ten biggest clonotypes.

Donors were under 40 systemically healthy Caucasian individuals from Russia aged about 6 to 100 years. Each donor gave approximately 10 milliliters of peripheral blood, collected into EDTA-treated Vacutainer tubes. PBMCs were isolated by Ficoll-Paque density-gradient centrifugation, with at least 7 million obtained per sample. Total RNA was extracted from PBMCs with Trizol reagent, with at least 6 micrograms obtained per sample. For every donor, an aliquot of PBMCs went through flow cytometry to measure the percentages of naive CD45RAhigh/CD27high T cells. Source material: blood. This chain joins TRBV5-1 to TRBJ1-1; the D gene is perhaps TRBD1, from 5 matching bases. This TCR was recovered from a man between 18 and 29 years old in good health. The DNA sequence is TGCGCCAGCAGCATGGGGGGGGTCGGTACTGAAGCTTTCTTT. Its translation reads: CASSMGGVGTEAFF.